Listed below are T cell receptor beta chains from one sample, sequenced in a study of OX40 agonist ivuxolimab in advanced cancers. The assay was immunoSEQ multiplex PCR, and TCRdb's table has in-frame clones only and misses some. Altogether over 10,000 clones are present, more than 70% being singletons, with the ten largest covering over 30%. The specimen comprised CD4+ or CD8+ T cells sorted from blood, sampled in a trial of the OX40 agonist ivuxolimab. The receptors stem from an adult with an advanced solid tumor such as melanoma, head and neck, liver or kidney cancer. CDR3s include the opening cysteine and the closing phenylalanine or tryptophan. Each record gives: V gene, CDR3 protein.

>TRBV19
CASSIVGQGGYEQYF
>TRBV28
CASTPDYTYNEQFF
>TRBV13
CASSSTVGVAGGYNEQFF
>TRBV6-5
CASTKQGASGNTIYF
>TRBV5-6
CASSPNGGRVYEQYF
>TRBV6-5
CASSSKGQEAFF
>TRBV27
CASSPGRVREHEQFF
>TRBV7-8
CASSLDGRTYEQYF
>TRBV19
CASSIGPGAFF
>TRBV15
CATSRRGLGAEAFF
>TRBV29-1
CSAVGQLNEQFF
>TRBV7-9
CASRELGAYEQYF
>TRBV6-6
CASSYGGPTSYEQYF
>TRBV27
CASSPGTSGSNEQFF
>TRBV6-6
CASLGSLGNEQFF
>TRBV18
CASSLGPNNEQFF
>TRBV29-1
CSVKVDYEQYF
>TRBV7-3
CASSLTGSNEQFF
>TRBV28
CASSLTGGLNQPQHF
>TRBV28
CASSPSHSTDTQYF
>TRBV12-1
CASSFPGQMRFWCQPQHF
>TRBV28
CASSFSPGKAGELFF
>TRBV6-5
CASSFGTAQETQYF
>TRBV10-3
CAISTGNTEAFF
>TRBV5-6
CASSFFVQGRGYTF
>TRBV13
CASSLGFRGNLNTEAFF
>TRBV7-2
CASSRKRRHKHRGAVF
>TRBV7-2
CASSSRGYEQYF
>TRBV30
CAWTGATNEKLFF